The 21 T cell receptor beta chains in this list originate from one sample, sequenced in a study of identical twins. TCRdb reanalysed the 5' RACE reads using MiXCR and keeps one entry per CDR3 protein. The table has roughly 630,000 distinct CDR3 sequences, under 8.5% seen once. These data were also filed under a second study, of yellow fever vaccine responses in identical twins.

The sequencing sample was made of PBMCs. The origin of the receptors is a woman between 18 and 30 years old in good health.

The sample holds a few counts of this clonotype. The chain uses TRBV11-2 and TRBJ2-7; D remains unclear. Trimming stripped 1 base from V and 4 bases from J, with 8 bases between. Looked up from germline, CDR1 is SGHAT and CDR2 is FQNNGV. The CDR3 loop spans 13 amino acids. The CDR3 spells CASSLGVEYEQYV. The CDR3 nucleotides read TGTGCCAGCAGCTTAGGGGTTGAGTACGAGCAGTACGTC.

The chain links TRBV29-1 to TRBJ2-7; 9 positions agree with TRBD2. Per the germline V gene, CDR1 is SQVTM and CDR2 is ANQGSEA. The ends lost 4 bases at V and 5 bases at J; junction bases unmatched: 3. The CDR3 loop spans 12 amino acids. The CDR3 DNA reads as TGCAGCGTTGTAGCGGGAGACCACGAGCAGTACTTC. Encoded protein: CSVVAGDHEQYF.

This clonotype was observed at least ten times. The rearrangement links TRBV10-1 to TRBJ2-5, with 11 bases that match TRBD2. J gave up 3 bases and V 6 bases, and 6 bases lay outside the gene matches. The germline gives CDR1 WNHNN, CDR2 SYGVQD (reference sequence). The CDR3 is 15 residues long. The CDR3 region is CASSRGTSGKETQYF. DNA for the CDR3: TGCGCCAGCAGCCGTGGGACTAGCGGAAAAGAGACCCAGTACTTC.

This chain links TRBV3-1 with TRBJ1-6; possible D gene TRBD1, 6 bases. Trimming removed 10 bases from V and 7 bases from J, with 17 bases in between. The CDR3 sequence is 14 residues long. Germline V gives CDR1 LGHDT, CDR2 YNNKEL (reference sequence). The CDR3 spells CATRAGDRNSPLHF. The CDR3 region has the DNA TGTGCCACCAGGGCCGGAGACAGGAATTCACCCCTCCACTTT.

The chain combines TRBV12-3 or TRBV12-4 with TRBJ2-1, with 10 positions matching TRBD2. With 10 bases clipped from V and 9 bases from J, the junction kept 18 bases outside the gene matches. The CDR3 extends over 16 amino acids. CDR3 DNA: TGTGCCACCCCCGGCCAGAGCGGGGGGGCTGAGGGTGAGCAGTTCTTC. It encodes CATPGQSGGAEGEQFF.

This clonotype was seen a few times. V is TRBV5-1 and J is TRBJ1-1; D not resolved. The V end was cut by 0 bases, the J end by 5 bases, with 14 bases between. This CDR3 has 15 amino acids. The germline gives CDR1 SGHRS, CDR2 YFSETQ. The CDR3 DNA is TGCGCCAGCAGCTTGGGTGGAGGGCCGCGAACTGAAGCTTTCTTT. It specifies CASSLGGGPRTEAFF.

This CDR3 reads CASSGGLRQFF. CDR3 DNA: TGTGCCAGCAGCGGGGGACTCCGCCAGTTCTTC. The J gene is TRBJ2-1, the V gene TRBV6-5; possible D gene TRBD2, 6 bases. Germline V gene sequence: CDR1 MNHEY, CDR2 SVGAGI. This CDR3 comprises 11 residues. V gave up 6 bases and J gave up 13 bases, with 13 bases separating them.

This clonotype was observed a handful of times. The gene calls are TRBV12-3 or TRBV12-4 and TRBJ1-4, with D possibly being TRBD1 (5 bases). The ends were cut back, 8 bases at V and 7 bases at J, with 17 bases in the middle. The CDR3 has 14 residues. The CDR3 DNA is TGTGCCAGCCGAACCCAGGGAGGGGCTGAAAAACTGTTTTTT. It codes for CASRTQGGAEKLFF.

This clonotype was detected a few times. The chain employs TRBV5-1 and TRBJ1-5; 7 nucleotides match TRBD1. CDR1 SGHRS and CDR2 YFSETQ come from the germline V gene. V shed 0 bases, J shed 4 bases, and the junction held 16 bases outside the gene matches. This CDR3 region has 19 residues. The CDR3 spells CASSLAKFRRTGYNQPQHF. The CDR3 DNA reads TGCGCCAGCAGCTTGGCCAAGTTCAGACGGACAGGTTATAATCAGCCCCAGCATTTT.

Many counts were recorded for this clonotype. This chain joins TRBV28 and TRBJ2-1; D is undetermined. Germline V gene sequence: CDR1 MDHEN, CDR2 SYDVKM. Trimming left V 2 bases short and J 6 bases short, with 11 bases between. This CDR3 is 14 amino acids long. CDR3: CASSLGGQINEQFF. As DNA, the CDR3 is TGTGCCAGCAGTTTAGGTGGGCAGATCAATGAGCAGTTCTTC.

Ten or more counts support this clonotype. The chain recombines TRBV5-1 with TRBJ2-7, with TRBD2 identical over 8 bases. This CDR3 spans 13 amino acids. CDR1 is SGHRS and CDR2 is YFSETQ in the germline V gene. The V and J ends lost 7 bases and 5 bases, in that order; junction bases with no gene match: 8. The CDR3 nucleotides read TGCGCCAGCGGGATAGCGGGACATGACGAGCAGTACTTC. It specifies CASGIAGHDEQYF.

This clonotype was found many times. The chain employs TRBV5-1 and TRBJ2-6; D is ambiguous. V lost 7 bases, J lost 2 bases, and 4 bases lay in between. Germline CDR1 SGHRS, CDR2 YFSETQ. This CDR3 region has 12 residues. CDR3 in amino acids: CASGTGANVLTF. CDR3 nucleotides: TGCGCCAGCGGAACTGGGGCCAACGTCCTGACTTTC.

The sample holds many counts of this clonotype. The gene calls are TRBV27 and TRBJ1-1; possible D gene TRBD1, 5 bases. CDR3 length: 14 amino acids. With 0 bases removed from V and 5 bases from J, the gap between germline ends came to 10 bases. Germline CDR1 is MNHEY and CDR2 is SMNVEV (reference sequence). CDR3 sequence reads: CASSLSRGQTEAFF. The CDR3 DNA follows: TGTGCCAGCAGTTTATCTAGGGGCCAGACTGAAGCTTTCTTT.

This clonotype was seen more than once but under ten times. The CDR3 DNA is TGCGCCAGCAGCTTGGTAGCGTCGAACACCGGGGAGCTGTTTTTT. This sequence encodes CASSLVASNTGELFF. The chain is built from TRBV5-1 and TRBJ2-2; perhaps TRBD2 as D (5 bases). The CDR3 consists of 15 residues. Looked up from germline, CDR1 is SGHRS and CDR2 is YFSETQ. V was trimmed by 0 bases and J by 0 bases, leaving 6 bases between them.

The table lists this clonotype with many counts. The chain carries TRBV10-3 and TRBJ2-1; D may be TRBD2 (6 bases). Germline assignment: CDR1 ENHRY and CDR2 SYGVKD. The CDR3 covers 18 residues. The ends were cut back, 4 bases at V and 0 bases at J, with 19 bases in the middle. CDR3 region: CAISGGGLASSSYNEQFF. The CDR3 nucleotides are TGTGCCATCAGTGGTGGTGGTCTAGCGTCGAGCTCCTACAATGAGCAGTTCTTC.

This clonotype has at least ten counts. V and J are TRBV12-3 or TRBV12-4 and TRBJ1-5; 10 nucleotides agree with TRBD1. V gave up 6 bases and J gave up 7 bases; unmatched junction bases: 9. This CDR3 is built from 15 residues. Here the CDR3 reads CASSRQGASDQPQHF. The CDR3 DNA reads TGTGCCAGCAGCAGACAGGGGGCATCAGACCAGCCCCAGCATTTT.

This clonotype was seen more than once but under ten times. The chain joins TRBV19 to TRBJ2-5, with D tentatively TRBD1 or TRBD2 (7 bases each). Germline assignment: CDR1 LNHDA and CDR2 SQIVND (reference sequence). Trimming pared 5 bases from V and 4 bases from J, leaving 17 bases between. This CDR3 is 15 amino acids long. The CDR3 region has the DNA TGTGCCAGTAGTTCACAGGGGCCGGGGGGAGAGACCCAGTACTTC. Its translation is CASSSQGPGGETQYF.

This clonotype turned up a few times. This chain uses TRBV29-1 with TRBJ1-1; tentatively, D is TRBD1 (5 bases). CDR3 length: 14 amino acids. V shed 6 bases and J shed 5 bases, with 19 bases lying between them. Looked up from germline, CDR1 is SQVTM and CDR2 is ANQGSEA. CDR3 protein: CSVTTRWGLTEAFF. The CDR3 DNA is TGCAGCGTAACGACACGTTGGGGGTTGACTGAAGCTTTCTTT.

This clonotype turned up a few times. The junction differs from germline at one of its ends, possibly a read error. This sequence joins TRBV3-1 and TRBJ2-1; D unclear. The CDR3 is 13 residues long. CDR1 LGHDT and CDR2 YNNKEL come from the germline V gene (reference sequence). CDR3 amino acids: CASSQDRNNAQFF. The CDR3 nucleotides read TGTGCCAGCAGCCAAGATAGGAACAATGCGCAGTTCTTC.

Many counts were recorded for this clonotype. The chain employs TRBV20-1 and TRBJ2-1; 7 positions match TRBD1. This CDR3 is built from 11 residues. Per the germline V gene, CDR1 is DFQATT and CDR2 is SNEGSKA (reference sequence). Unmatched junction bases numbered 5, after V lost 6 bases and J lost 9 bases. The CDR3 loop reads CSAKTGPEQFF. DNA of the CDR3: TGCAGTGCGAAGACAGGGCCTGAGCAGTTCTTC.

This clonotype has only a few counts. This chain connects TRBV5-1 to TRBJ1-2, with D possibly TRBD1 on 5 matching bases. The CDR3 has 15 amino acids. Germline CDR1 and CDR2: SGHRS and YFSETQ. The V and J ends lost 0 bases and 5 bases respectively, with 14 bases between them. The CDR3 DNA follows: TGCGCCAGCAGCTTGGTGAAGGGGAATACGTATGGCTACACCTTC. Translated, it gives CASSLVKGNTYGYTF.